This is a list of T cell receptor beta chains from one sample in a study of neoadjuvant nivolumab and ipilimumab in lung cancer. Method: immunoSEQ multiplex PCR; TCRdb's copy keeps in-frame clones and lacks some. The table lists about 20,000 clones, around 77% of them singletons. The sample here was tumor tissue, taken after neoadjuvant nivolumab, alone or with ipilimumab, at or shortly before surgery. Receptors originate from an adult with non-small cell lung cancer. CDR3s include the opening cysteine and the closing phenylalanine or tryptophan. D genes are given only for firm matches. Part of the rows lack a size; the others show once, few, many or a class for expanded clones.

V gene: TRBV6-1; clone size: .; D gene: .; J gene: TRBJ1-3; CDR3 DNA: TGTGCCGGCCGGGTCTCCTCTGGAAACACCATATATTTT; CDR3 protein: CAGRVSSGNTIYF
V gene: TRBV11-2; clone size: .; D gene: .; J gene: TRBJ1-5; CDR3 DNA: TGTGCCAGCAGCTCGGGACTTCTAGATAGCAATCAGCCCCAGCATTTT; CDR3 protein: CASSSGLLDSNQPQHF
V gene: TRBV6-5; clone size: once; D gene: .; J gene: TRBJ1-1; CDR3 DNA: TGTGCCAGCAGTTACTCGTGGGGGCCGGGGGTGGATGAAGCTTTCTTT; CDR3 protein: CASSYSWGPGVDEAFF
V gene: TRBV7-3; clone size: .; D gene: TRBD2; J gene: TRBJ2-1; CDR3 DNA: TGTGCCAGCAGCCCACGGGGGGGCCTCAATGAGCAGTTCTTC; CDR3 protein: CASSPRGGLNEQFF
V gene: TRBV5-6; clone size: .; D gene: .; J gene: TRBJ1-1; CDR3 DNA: TGTGCCAGCAGCCCGGGGGGGAACACTGAAGCTTTCTTT; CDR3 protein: CASSPGGNTEAFF
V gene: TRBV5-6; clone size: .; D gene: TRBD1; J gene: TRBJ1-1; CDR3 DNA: TGTGCCAGCAGCTTTACAGGGGGTACTGAAGCTTTCTTT; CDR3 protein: CASSFTGGTEAFF
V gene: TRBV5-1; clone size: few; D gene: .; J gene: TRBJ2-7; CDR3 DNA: TGCGCCAGCAGCTTGGCGAGCGGCTACGAGCAGTACTTC; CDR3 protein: CASSLASGYEQYF
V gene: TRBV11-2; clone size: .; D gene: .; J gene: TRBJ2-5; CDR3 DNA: TGTGCCAGCAGCCGCCTTGGACTCCAAGAGACCCAGTACTTC; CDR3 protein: CASSRLGLQETQYF
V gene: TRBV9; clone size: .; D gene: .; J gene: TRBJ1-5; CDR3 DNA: TGTGCCAGCAGCGTAGGTCCAGGGGGCAATCAGCCCCAGCATTTT; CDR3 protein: CASSVGPGGNQPQHF
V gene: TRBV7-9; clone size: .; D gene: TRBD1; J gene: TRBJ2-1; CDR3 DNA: TGTGCCAGCAGCTCGACAGGGTTCGGCTACAATGAGCAGTTCTTC; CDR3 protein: CASSSTGFGYNEQFF
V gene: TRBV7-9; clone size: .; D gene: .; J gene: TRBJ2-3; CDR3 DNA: TGTGCCAGCAGCTTACTGGTCGGGAGCACAGATACGCAGTATTTT; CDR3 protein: CASSLLVGSTDTQYF
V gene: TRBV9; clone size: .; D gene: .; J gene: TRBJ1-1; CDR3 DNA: TGTGCCAGCAGCGTAGCTCCGAGTCGGGGCACTGAAGCTTTCTTT; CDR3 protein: CASSVAPSRGTEAFF
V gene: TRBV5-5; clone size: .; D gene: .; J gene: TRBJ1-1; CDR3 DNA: TGTGCCAGCAGCCCTTCCCCGCCAGGGACATCACTGAACACTGAAGCTTTCTTT; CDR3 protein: CASSPSPPGTSLNTEAFF
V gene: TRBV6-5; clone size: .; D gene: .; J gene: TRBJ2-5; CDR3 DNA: TGTGCCAGCAGTGAAGTTCTGTCCGGAGAGACCCAGTACTTC; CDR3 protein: CASSEVLSGETQYF
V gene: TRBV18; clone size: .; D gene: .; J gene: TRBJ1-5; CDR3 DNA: TGTGCCAGCTCACCGACGCAAAATCAGCCCCAGCATTTT; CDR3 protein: CASSPTQNQPQHF
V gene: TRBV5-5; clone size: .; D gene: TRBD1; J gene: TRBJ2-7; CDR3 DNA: TGTGCCAGCAGCTTGCTGACTCCTTCTACCGGGACAGGGGAAGTCTACGAGCAGTACTTC; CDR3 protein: CASSLLTPSTGTGEVYEQYF
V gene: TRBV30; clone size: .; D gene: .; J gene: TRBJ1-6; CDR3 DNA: TGTGCCTGGAGTGTATCGTGGTCACCCCTCCACTTT; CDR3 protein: CAWSVSWSPLHF
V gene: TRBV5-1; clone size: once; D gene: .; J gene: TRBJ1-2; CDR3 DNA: TGCGCCAGCTCCCCCGGGAACTACTATGGCTACACCTTC; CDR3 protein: CASSPGNYYGYTF
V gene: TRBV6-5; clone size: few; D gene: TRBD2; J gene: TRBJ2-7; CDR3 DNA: TGTGCCAGCAGTCCTCCACTAGCGGGGGGTCACGAGCAGTACTTC; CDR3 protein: CASSPPLAGGHEQYF
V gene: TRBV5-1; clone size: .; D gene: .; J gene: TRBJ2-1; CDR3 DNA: TGCGCCAGCAGCGTGGGGGCCGGACTTAGCAATGAGCAGTTCTTC; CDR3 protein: CASSVGAGLSNEQFF
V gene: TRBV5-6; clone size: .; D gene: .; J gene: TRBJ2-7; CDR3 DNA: TGTGCCAGCAGCTTCGCCCAGGGGGGCGAGCAGTACTTC; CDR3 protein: CASSFAQGGEQYF
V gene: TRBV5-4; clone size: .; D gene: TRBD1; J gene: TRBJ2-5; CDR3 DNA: TGTGCCAGCAGCCCGGGACAGCTACAAGAGACCCAGTACTTC; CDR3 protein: CASSPGQLQETQYF
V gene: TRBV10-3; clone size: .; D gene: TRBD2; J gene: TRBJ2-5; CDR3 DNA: TGTGCCACCCAGGGGAGTAGCGGGGGCGGAGAGACCCAGTACTTC; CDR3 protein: CATQGSSGGGETQYF
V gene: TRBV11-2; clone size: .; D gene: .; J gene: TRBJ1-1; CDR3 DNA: TGTGCCAGCAGCGAACTCGGGGGGGAAGGGACTGAAGCTTTCTTT; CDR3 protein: CASSELGGEGTEAFF
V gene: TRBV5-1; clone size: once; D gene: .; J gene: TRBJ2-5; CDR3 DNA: TGCGCCAGCAGCCTAAAGGGCAGGGTAGAAGAGACCCAGTACTTC; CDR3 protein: CASSLKGRVEETQYF
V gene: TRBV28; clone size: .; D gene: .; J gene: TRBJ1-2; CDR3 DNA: TGTGCCAGCAGTTTTATCTCCGGGCCCTTCTATGGCTACACCTTC; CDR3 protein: CASSFISGPFYGYTF
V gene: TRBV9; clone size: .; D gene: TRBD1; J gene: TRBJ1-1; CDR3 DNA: TGTGCCAGCAGCACCTGGTCAGGGGGCGGCACTGAAGCTTTCTTT; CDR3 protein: CASSTWSGGGTEAFF
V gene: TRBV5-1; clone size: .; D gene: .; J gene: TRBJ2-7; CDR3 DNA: TGCGCCAGCAGCTTGGCCGGGGGTCGCGAGCAGTACTTC; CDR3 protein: CASSLAGGREQYF
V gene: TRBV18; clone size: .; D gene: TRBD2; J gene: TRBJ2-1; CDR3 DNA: TGTGCCAGCTCAGAGGTGCGGGGGGGCCAAGAGCAGTTCTTC; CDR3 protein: CASSEVRGGQEQFF
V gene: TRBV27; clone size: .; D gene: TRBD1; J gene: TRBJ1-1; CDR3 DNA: TGTGCCAGCAGTGGGAAGGACAGGTCCTCCCTGCCGGGCTTCTTT; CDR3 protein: CASSGKDRSSLPGFF
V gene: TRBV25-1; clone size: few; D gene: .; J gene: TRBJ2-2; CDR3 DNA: TGTGCCAGCAGTGAATATAAGCAGGGTGGGACCGGGGAGCTGTTTTTT; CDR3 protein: CASSEYKQGGTGELFF
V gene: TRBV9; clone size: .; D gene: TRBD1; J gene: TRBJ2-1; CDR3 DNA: TGTGCCAGCAGTCCGGGACAGGGGAGGGATGAGCAGTTCTTC; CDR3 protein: CASSPGQGRDEQFF
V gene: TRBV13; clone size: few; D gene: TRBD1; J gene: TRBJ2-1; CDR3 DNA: TGTGCCAGCGCCTCGGGACAGGGGGTTGATGAGCAGTTCTTC; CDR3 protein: CASASGQGVDEQFF
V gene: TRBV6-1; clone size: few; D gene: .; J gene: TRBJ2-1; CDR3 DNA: TGTGCCAGCTCCCGACGGGGGCGCTCCTACAATGAGCAGTTCTTC; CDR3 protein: CASSRRGRSYNEQFF
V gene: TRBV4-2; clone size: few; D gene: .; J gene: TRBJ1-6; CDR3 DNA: TGTGCCAGCAGCCAAGATTTACAGAACTATAATTCACCCCTCCACTTT; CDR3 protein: CASSQDLQNYNSPLHF
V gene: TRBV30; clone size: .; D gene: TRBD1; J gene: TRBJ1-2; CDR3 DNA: TGTGCCTGGAGTGTAGGGGACAGTAACTATGGCTACACCTTC; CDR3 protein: CAWSVGDSNYGYTF
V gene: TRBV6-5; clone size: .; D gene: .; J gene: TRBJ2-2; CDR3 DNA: TGTGCCAGCAGTGACACCGGGGAGCTGTTTTTT; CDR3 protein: CASSDTGELFF
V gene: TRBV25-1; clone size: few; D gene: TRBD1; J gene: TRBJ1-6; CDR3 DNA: TGTGCCAGCAGTGAAAGCCGGCAGGGGGTATCACCCCTCCACTTT; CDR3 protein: CASSESRQGVSPLHF
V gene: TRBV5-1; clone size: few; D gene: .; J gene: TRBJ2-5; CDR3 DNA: TGCGCCAGCAGCTCCCAAGAGACCCAGTACTTC; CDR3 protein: CASSSQETQYF
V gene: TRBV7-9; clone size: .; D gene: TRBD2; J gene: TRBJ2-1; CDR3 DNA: TGTGCCAGCAGCGTCGGACTAGCGGGGGGGTTCCTAACCTACAATGAGCAGTTCTTC; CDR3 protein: CASSVGLAGGFLTYNEQFF
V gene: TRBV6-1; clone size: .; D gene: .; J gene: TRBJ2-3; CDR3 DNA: TGTGCCAGCAGTGAAGGGCAGGGCATGTTGACGGATACGCAGTATTTT; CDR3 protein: CASSEGQGMLTDTQYF
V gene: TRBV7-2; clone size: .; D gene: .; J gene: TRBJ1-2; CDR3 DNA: TGTGCCAGCAGCTTTCCCCGGACAGCTGGTACCTTC; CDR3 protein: CASSFPRTAGTF
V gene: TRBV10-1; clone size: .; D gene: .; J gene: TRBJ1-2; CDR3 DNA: TGCGCCAGCAGTGAGTCGAGGTTAGCAACTAACTATGGCTACACCTTC; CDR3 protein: CASSESRLATNYGYTF
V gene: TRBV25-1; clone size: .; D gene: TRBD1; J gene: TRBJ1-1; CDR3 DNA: TGTGCCAGCAGTGAGTGGCTACTTGAGGGGGCCGCTGAAGCTTTCTTT; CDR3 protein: CASSEWLLEGAAEAFF
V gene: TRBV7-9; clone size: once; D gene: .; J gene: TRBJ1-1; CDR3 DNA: TGTGCCAGCAGCCTGACGGCCGGCTTAGGGAACACTGAAGCTTTCTTT; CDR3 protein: CASSLTAGLGNTEAFF
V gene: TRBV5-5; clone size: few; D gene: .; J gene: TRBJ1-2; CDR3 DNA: TGTGCCAGCAGCCCGGACCTTAACTATGGCTACACCTTC; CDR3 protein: CASSPDLNYGYTF
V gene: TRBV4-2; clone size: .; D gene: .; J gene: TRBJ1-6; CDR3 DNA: TGTGCCAGCAGCCAAGATTGGGACGTGGGTAATTCACCCCTCCACTTT; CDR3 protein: CASSQDWDVGNSPLHF
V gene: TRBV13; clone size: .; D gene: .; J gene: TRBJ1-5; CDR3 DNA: TGTGCCAGCAGCTTCCGGCAGGGAAGGGGCAATCAGCCCCAGCATTTT; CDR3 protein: CASSFRQGRGNQPQHF
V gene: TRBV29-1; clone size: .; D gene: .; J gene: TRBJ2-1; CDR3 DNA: TGCAGCGTTGACTCTGGGGGCTCCTACAATGAGCAGTTCTTC; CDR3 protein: CSVDSGGSYNEQFF
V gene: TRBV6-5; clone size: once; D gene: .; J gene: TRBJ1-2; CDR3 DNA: TGTGCCAGCAGTACCGGAACTAACTATGGCTACACCTTC; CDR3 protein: CASSTGTNYGYTF
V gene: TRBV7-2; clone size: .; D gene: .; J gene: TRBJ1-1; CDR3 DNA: TGTGCCAGCAGCCCGGGGATCAGGGTTAACACTGAAGCTTTCTTT; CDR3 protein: CASSPGIRVNTEAFF
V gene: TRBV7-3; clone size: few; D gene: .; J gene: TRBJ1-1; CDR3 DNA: TGTGCCAGCAGCTTAAGTACCGGGGGAGCGGGCACTGAAGCTTTCTTT; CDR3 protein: CASSLSTGGAGTEAFF
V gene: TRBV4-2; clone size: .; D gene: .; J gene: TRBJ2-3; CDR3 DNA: TGTGCCAGCAGCCAAGAAGTTCGAGATACGCAGTATTTT; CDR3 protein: CASSQEVRDTQYF
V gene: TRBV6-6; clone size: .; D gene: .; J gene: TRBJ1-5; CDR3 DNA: TGTGCCAGCAGGGAGCTGGGGGGTAATAGCAATCAGCCCCAGCATTTT; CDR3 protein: CASRELGGNSNQPQHF
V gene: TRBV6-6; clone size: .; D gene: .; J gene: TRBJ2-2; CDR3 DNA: TGTGCCAGCAGTTATAGTCTCCCGTTGAACACCGGGGAGCTGTTTTTT; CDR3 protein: CASSYSLPLNTGELFF